Sequencing of this T cell receptor beta chain was carried out in a study of blood T cell repertoires in COVID-19. Across the whole study: Acute and convalescent COVID-19 specimens originated in the United States, Italy and Spain. Nucleic acid was either cDNA or gDNA, and it came from T cells, B-cell-depleted T cells, or PBMCs.

Germline CDR1 GTSNPN, CDR2 SVGIG (reference sequence). The CDR3 totals 15 residues. Trimming took 1 base from V and 7 from J, leaving 19 bases between them. In the source study's methods: Reference gene primer amplification gave estimated nucleated cell counts. Repertoires were generated with immunoSEQ multiplex PCR, while TCRdb's copy carries only in-frame clones and drops some. V and J calls and clone size come straight from that table; D and trimming were deduced from the DNA. The sample holds about 210,000 clones, around 80% seen once. The TCR was taken from a man aged 50 or older with active or convalescent COVID-19. This chain links TRBV30 with TRBJ1-2, with D possibly TRBD1 on 5 matching bases. Sequences were obtained from peripheral blood. CDR3 DNA: TGTGCCTGGAGTGCGGGGGAGGGCCCGAGGTCTGGCTACACCTTC. Residues: CAWSAGEGPRSGYTF. Variable domain in full (rest from reference TRBV30 and TRBJ1-2): SQTIHQWPATLVQPVGSPLSLECTVEGTSNPNLYWYRQAAGRGLQLLFYSVGIGQISSEVPQNLSASRPQDRQFILSSKKLLLSDSGFYLCAWSAGEGPRSGYTFGSGTRLTVV.